Following are 23 T cell receptor beta chains from one sample sequenced in a study of T cells in Graves' hyperthyroidism and ophthalmopathy. RNA transcripts served as the template for amplifying TCR beta CDR3 regions. TCR CDR3 underwent first-round RT-PCR with the HTBI primer set. TCRdb re-analysed the multiplex PCR reads in MiXCR, keeping a single row per CDR3 protein. There are about 320,000 distinct CDR3 sequences in the sample; approximately 17% occur only once, and around 35% lies in the top ten. The source material was blood. The receptor source for this set is a man aged 25 to 40 with Graves' hyperthyroidism.

This clonotype was recorded at least ten times. The chain recombines TRBV12-3 or TRBV12-4 with TRBJ2-3, with 15 bases fitting TRBD2. The CDR3 length is 15 residues. V was clipped by 7 bases and J by 6 bases; unmatched bases: 5. In DNA, the CDR3 is TGTGCCAGCACCCCCGGGACTAGCGGGGGGGATACGCAGTATTTT. It codes for CASTPGTSGGDTQYF.

This clonotype was detected a few times. The gene calls are TRBV5-1 and TRBJ2-3, with 9 bases matching TRBD2. Unmatched junction bases numbered 6, after V lost 4 bases and J lost 6 bases. The CDR3 is 14 residues long. CDR1 is SGHRS, CDR2 YFSETQ, per germline. The CDR3 spells CASSPSGIPDTQYF. The CDR3 DNA is TGCGCCAGCAGCCCTAGCGGGATCCCCGATACGCAGTATTTT.

This clonotype was counted once. The V call is TRBV29-1, the J call TRBJ2-6; D call uncertain. This CDR3 spans 14 amino acids. Trimming removed 5 bases at V and 0 bases at J, with 8 bases between. Germline loops: CDR1 SQVTM, CDR2 ANQGSEA. CDR3 DNA sequence: TGCAGCGTTTTTCCTGACTCTGGGGCCAACGTCCTGACTTTC. It translates to CSVFPDSGANVLTF. Filled out from reference TRBV29-1 and TRBJ2-6, the complete variable domain reads SAVISQKPSRDICQRGTSLTIQCQVDSQVTMMFWYRQQPGQSLTLIATANQGSEATYESGFVIDKFPISRPNLTFSTLTVSNMSPEDSSIYLCSVFPDSGANVLTFGAGSRLTVL.

This clonotype showed up many times. The chain combines TRBV6-1 with TRBJ2-7; D is unresolved. The V gene lost 5 bases and the J gene lost 6 bases, with 20 bases spanning the gap. Germline loops: CDR1 MNHNS, CDR2 SASEGT. This CDR3 comprises 15 residues. The CDR3 region is CASSFVSPPIGEQYF. The CDR3 coding sequence is TGTGCCAGCAGTTTCGTCTCCCCACCGATTGGCGAGCAGTACTTC.

This clonotype showed up just a few times. This rearrangement joins TRBV12-3 or TRBV12-4 to TRBJ2-7; the match to TRBD1 covers 10 bases. J was trimmed by 0 bases and V by 3 bases; bases with no gene match: 2. This CDR3 comprises 15 residues. Written as DNA, the CDR3 is TGTGCCAGCAGTTTGGGACAGGGGACCTCCTACGAGCAGTACTTC. Encoded protein: CASSLGQGTSYEQYF.

Comment on this clonotype: One end of the junction is discordant with germline, which a read error may explain. V gene TRBV12-3 or TRBV12-4 combines with J gene TRBJ1-5; D is undetermined. The CDR3 contains 15 residues. The CDR3 DNA follows: TGCGCCAGCAGCCAAGAGGATCCGGCGAATCAGCCCCAGCATTTT. Translation: CASSQEDPANQPQHF.

This clonotype was seen once. The J gene is TRBJ2-5, the V gene TRBV6-1, with D hard to call. CDR1 is MNHNS, CDR2 SASEGT, per germline. The CDR3 covers 14 residues. V lost 2 bases and J lost 4, with 11 bases in between. CDR3 sequence reads: CASSEFRSRETQYF. CDR3 nucleotide sequence: TGTGCCAGCAGTGAATTCAGGTCTAGAGAGACCCAGTACTTC.

This clonotype was seen just once. The V and J genes are TRBV7-2 and TRBJ2-5; D is perhaps TRBD1 or TRBD2 (6 bases each). V was clipped by 0 bases and J by 2 bases, with 10 bases between them. CDR1 is SGHTA, CDR2 FQGNSA, per germline. This CDR3 region has 15 residues. The CDR3: CASSLALGGQETQYF. CDR3 nucleotides: TGTGCCAGCAGCTTAGCGCTAGGGGGGCAAGAGACCCAGTACTTC.

This clonotype has just a few counts. The chain employs TRBV19 and TRBJ2-1, with 10 bases that match TRBD2. Trimming removed 5 bases from V and 7 bases from J; junction bases left unmatched: 14. There are 17 residues in the CDR3. Looked up from germline, CDR1 is LNHDA and CDR2 is SQIVND (reference sequence). CDR3 region: CASSPSPKAGGWNEQFF. CDR3 coding DNA: TGTGCCAGTAGTCCATCCCCCAAAGCGGGAGGGTGGAATGAGCAGTTCTTC.

Many counts were recorded for this clonotype. The chain combines TRBV30 with TRBJ1-2, with a possible D match to TRBD1 (6 bases). This CDR3 contains 15 residues. CDR1 is GTSNPN and CDR2 is SVGIG in the germline V gene (reference sequence). The germline V and J ends were trimmed by 2 bases and 4 bases, with 17 bases remaining between them. CDR3 in DNA: TGTGCCTGGAGTTCCCAACTTCAGGGGTTCTATGGCTACACCTTC. Protein product: CAWSSQLQGFYGYTF.

In the case of this clonotype: A much larger clone lies one base from this, so it may be a read error. The chain combines TRBV24-1 with TRBJ2-1; TRBD1 might be the D (6 bases). Germline CDR1 is KGHDR and CDR2 is SFDVKD. CDR3 length: 13 amino acids. The V and J ends lost 6 bases and 7 bases respectively, with 12 bases between them. DNA for the CDR3: TGTGCCACCAGTTTGACAGGTTGGAATGAGCAGTTCTTC. Its protein is CATSLTGWNEQFF.

This clonotype was seen ten or more times. The chain carries TRBV13 and TRBJ2-7; D is perhaps TRBD1 (6 bases). There are 13 residues in the CDR3. The germline V gene encodes CDR1 PRHDT and CDR2 FYEKMQ (reference sequence). V shed 5 bases and J shed 2 bases, with 10 bases lying between them. CDR3 residues: CASSRTGPYEQYF. The CDR3, as DNA: TGTGCCAGCAGCCGCACAGGGCCCTACGAGCAGTACTTC. Together with reference TRBV13 and TRBJ2-7, the CDR3 gives the full variable domain: AAGVIQSPRHLIKEKRETATLKCYPIPRHDTVYWYQQGPGQDPQFLISFYEKMQSDKGSIPDRFSAQQFSDYHSELNMSSLELGDSALYFCASSRTGPYEQYFGPGTRLTVT.

This clonotype has at least ten counts. The V and J genes are TRBV2 and TRBJ1-1; D is ambiguous. Looked up from germline, CDR1 is SNHLY and CDR2 is FYNNEI. The CDR3 has 15 residues. Between the trimmed V and J ends, which lost 6 bases and 2 bases, there was a span of 16 bases. CDR3 bases: TGTGCCAGCAGGAGATACGCCCGTAGCAACACTGAAGCTTTCTTT. This encodes CASRRYARSNTEAFF.

This clonotype was seen a handful of times. The chain carries TRBV19 and TRBJ1-6; unclear D gene. Germline V lookup: CDR1 LNHDA, CDR2 SQIVND (reference sequence). V was clipped by 7 bases and J by 8 bases, with 12 bases between them. This CDR3 contains 13 residues. This CDR3 is CASTSGRDSPLHF. The DNA of the CDR3 is TGTGCCAGTACCTCCGGCCGGGATTCACCCCTCCACTTT.

This clonotype has a count of ten or more. The V gene is TRBV20-1, the J gene TRBJ1-4; D unresolved. The germline gives CDR1 DFQATT, CDR2 SNEGSKA (reference sequence). Trimming pared 5 bases from V and 8 bases from J, leaving 18 bases between. This CDR3 comprises 14 residues. CDR3 amino acids: CSALIEARREKLFF. The CDR3 nucleotides are TGCAGTGCTCTAATTGAGGCCAGGCGGGAAAAACTGTTTTTT.

A few counts support this clonotype. The chain employs TRBV20-1 and TRBJ2-3, with TRBD2 matching over 9 bases. Germline CDR1 is DFQATT and CDR2 is SNEGSKA (reference sequence). Unmatched junction bases numbered 15, after V lost 3 bases and J lost 14 bases. This CDR3 is 14 amino acids long. The CDR3 sequence is CSASGPLAGGFLYF. DNA of the CDR3: TGCAGTGCTAGCGGGCCTCTGGCGGGAGGGTTTCTGTATTTT.

This clonotype was detected many times. V gene TRBV6-1 combines with J gene TRBJ1-2; no reliable D call. The CDR3 totals 13 residues. V was trimmed by 3 bases and J by 8 bases, leaving 13 bases between them. The germline V gene has CDR1 MNHNS and CDR2 SASEGT. The CDR3 sequence: CASSDRPSRGYTF. The CDR3 DNA sequence: TGTGCCAGCAGTGATCGGCCTAGCAGGGGCTACACCTTC.

The chain employs TRBV29-1 and TRBJ2-1; 12 bases are shared with TRBD2. Germline values: CDR1 SQVTM, CDR2 ANQGSEA. V lost 1 base, J lost 7 bases, and 8 bases stayed unmatched. The CDR3 spans 16 residues. DNA for the CDR3: TGCAGCGTTGAAGTCGCCGCTAGCGGGAGGGTGAATGAGCAGTTCTTC. It encodes CSVEVAASGRVNEQFF.

In its sample, this clonotype was seen many times. The chain has TRBV12-3 or TRBV12-4 and TRBJ1-1; no clear D. The CDR3 runs 12 residues. V lost 8 bases and J lost 2, with 9 bases in between. In nucleotides, the CDR3 is TGTGCCAGCCACGACCGAAACACTGAAGCTTTCTTT. Encoded protein: CASHDRNTEAFF.

This clonotype was observed at least ten times. The chain combines TRBV6-1 with TRBJ1-2, with TRBD1 as a possible D gene (6 bases). Per germline, CDR1 MNHNS and CDR2 SASEGT. The CDR3 length is 15 residues. The germline V and J ends were trimmed by 6 bases and 3 bases, with 17 bases remaining between them. The DNA of the CDR3 is TGTGCCAGCAGCGACCAAAGGGGGGGCGACTATGGCTACACCTTC. Its translation is CASSDQRGGDYGYTF.

V usage is TRBV6-1 and J usage is TRBJ2-2; no clear D gene. Trimming took 6 bases from V and 2 from J, leaving 7 bases between them. Germline V gives CDR1 MNHNS, CDR2 SASEGT. This CDR3 has 13 residues. DNA of the CDR3: TGTGCCAGCAGAGTACTCAACACCGGGGAGCTGTTTTTT. Translation: CASRVLNTGELFF.

This clonotype was found many times. For the CDR3, the DNA is TGTGCCAGCAGCCAGTTAGCCGTACACTACGAGCAGTACTTC. Protein sequence: CASSQLAVHYEQYF. The V and J genes are TRBV3-1 and TRBJ2-7, with unresolved D. The CDR3 covers 14 residues. V lost 3 bases and J lost 3, with 12 bases in between. CDR1 and CDR2 (germline): LGHDT, YNNKEL (reference sequence).

Ten or more counts support this clonotype. The CDR3 coding sequence is TGTGCCAGCAGTTTAGGAGGGTATGGTAGCGATGAGCAGTTCTTC. This codes for CASSLGGYGSDEQFF. This chain connects TRBV12-3 or TRBV12-4 to TRBJ2-1, with D possibly matching TRBD2 (5 bases). Trimming took 1 base from V and 8 from J, leaving 15 bases between them. The CDR3 totals 15 residues.